The 18 T cell receptor beta chains listed next were all sequenced from one sample in a study of cytotoxic CD8 clonotypes in ibrutinib-treated CLL. Sequencing used immunoSEQ multiplex PCR; TCRdb keeps in-frame clones, though not all of them. This sample has 300,000 to 350,000 clones, with roughly 85% found just once. The specimen comprised PBMCs, sampled before ibrutinib treatment. The receptors were sampled from a human donor with chronic lymphocytic leukemia.

The V call is TRBV30, the J call TRBJ1-3; TRBD1 might be the D (6 bases). Germline lookup yields CDR1 GTSNPN and CDR2 SVGIG (reference sequence). The CDR3 has 15 residues. The V end lost 5 bases, the J end lost 1 base, and 15 bases lay between the germline ends. DNA for the CDR3: TGTGCCTGGTCTACAGGGTACCGGTCTGGAAACACCATATATTTT. This encodes CAWSTGYRSGNTIYF. Drawing the rest from reference TRBV30 and TRBJ1-3, the complete variable domain is SQTIHQWPATLVQPVGSPLSLECTVEGTSNPNLYWYRQAAGRGLQLLFYSVGIGQISSEVPQNLSASRPQDRQFILSSKKLLLSDSGFYLCAWSTGYRSGNTIYFGEGSWLTVV.

The chain joins TRBV11-2 to TRBJ1-2; D might be TRBD1 (6 bases). Trimming pared 4 bases from V and 0 bases from J, leaving 21 bases between. This CDR3 spans 18 amino acids. Per germline, CDR1 SGHAT and CDR2 FQNNGV. DNA for the CDR3: TGTGCCAGCAGCTACAGAGGCCCCGGGGGCCGTGCTAACTATGGCTACACCTTC. This translates into CASSYRGPGGRANYGYTF.

There are a few counts of this clone. The V gene is TRBV2, the J gene TRBJ2-1; D unclear. V dropped 4 bases and J dropped 9 bases, with 16 bases sitting between them. The CDR3 extends over 14 amino acids. The germline gives CDR1 SNHLY, CDR2 FYNNEI. The CDR3 region is CASSASAGRSEQFF. Written as DNA, the CDR3 is TGTGCCAGCAGTGCATCAGCTGGGCGGAGTGAGCAGTTCTTC.

The J gene is TRBJ1-2, the V gene TRBV6-1; 9 bases are shared with TRBD1. This CDR3 region has 13 residues. Germline trimming cut 6 bases from V and 5 bases from J; bases unmatched to any gene: 4. CDR1 is MNHNS, CDR2 SASEGT, per germline. In nucleotides, the CDR3 is TGTGCCAGCAGGGTAGGGACAGGGTATGGCTACACCTTC. It codes for CASRVGTGYGYTF.

The chain couples TRBV30 to TRBJ2-7; 9 nucleotides line up with TRBD1. Germline V gene data show CDR1 as GTSNPN and CDR2 as SVGIG (reference sequence). V gave up 1 base and J gave up 4 bases; unmatched junction bases: 11. The CDR3 runs to 16 residues. CDR3: CAWSEPYRGRGYEQYF. CDR3 DNA sequence: TGTGCCTGGAGTGAGCCATACAGGGGGCGTGGGTACGAGCAGTACTTC. Complete variable domain (other parts from reference TRBV30 and TRBJ2-7): SQTIHQWPATLVQPVGSPLSLECTVEGTSNPNLYWYRQAAGRGLQLLFYSVGIGQISSEVPQNLSASRPQDRQFILSSKKLLLSDSGFYLCAWSEPYRGRGYEQYFGPGTRLTVT.

The chain links TRBV27 to TRBJ2-7; D is perhaps TRBD2 (6 bases). V gave up 5 bases and J gave up 3 bases, with 14 bases separating them. The CDR3 is 14 residues long. Per germline, CDR1 MNHEY and CDR2 SMNVEV (reference sequence). The CDR3 nucleotides are TGTGCCAGCAGTATAGACCGGGGGAGCTACGAGCAGTACTTC. Amino acids: CASSIDRGSYEQYF.

This clone was counted between two and nine times. The V and J genes are TRBV25-1 and TRBJ1-4; a possible D gene is TRBD1 (6 bases). V was trimmed by 3 bases and J by 7 bases, leaving 12 bases between them. Germline lookup yields CDR1 MGHDK and CDR2 SYGVNS. The CDR3 loop spans 14 amino acids. The CDR3 region has the DNA TGTGCCAGCAGTGATTGGGGGGCTGGTGAAAAACTGTTTTTT. This sequence encodes CASSDWGAGEKLFF.

The chain links TRBV30 to TRBJ2-5, with 10 bases aligning to TRBD1. The V and J ends lost 2 bases and 5 bases, in that order; junction bases with no gene match: 2. CDR1 and CDR2 (germline): GTSNPN, SVGIG (reference sequence). CDR3 length: 13 residues. In DNA form, the CDR3 reads TGTGCCTGGAGTTTGGACAGGGGGGAGACCCAGTACTTC. It encodes CAWSLDRGETQYF.

CDR3 amino acids: CASSLQPPGLAGGPYSADTQYF. CDR3 in DNA: TGTGCCAGCAGCCTCCAGCCCCCGGGACTAGCGGGAGGGCCATATTCGGCCGATACGCAGTATTTT. This chain links TRBV27 with TRBJ2-3, with 16 bases identical to TRBD2. There are 22 residues in the CDR3. With V trimmed by 6 bases and J by 6 bases, 24 bases remained unmatched. Germline CDR1 reads MNHEY; CDR2 reads SMNVEV (reference sequence).

The rearrangement joins TRBV2 to TRBJ2-7; D uncertain. The V end was cut by 2 bases, the J end by 2 bases, with 1 base between. The CDR3 is made up of 11 amino acids. Per germline, CDR1 SNHLY and CDR2 FYNNEI. This CDR3 is CASSEPYEQYF. The CDR3 DNA reads as TGTGCCAGCAGTGAACCCTACGAGCAGTACTTC.

This clone was seen only once. The V call is TRBV5-1, the J call TRBJ2-7; 7 nucleotides line up with TRBD1. CDR3 length: 14 amino acids. Germline CDR1 is SGHRS and CDR2 is YFSETQ. V lost 0 bases, J lost 6 bases, and 6 bases stayed unmatched. The CDR3 region has the DNA TGCGCCAGCAGCTTGGCCTCTGACAGGGCCGAGCAGTACTTC. The encoded protein is CASSLASDRAEQYF.

V and J are TRBV10-1 and TRBJ1-1; the D is unclear. CDR1 and CDR2 (germline): WNHNN, SYGVQD (reference sequence). This CDR3 has 12 amino acids. The V gene lost 4 bases and the J gene lost 1 base, with 4 bases spanning the gap. The CDR3 DNA follows: TGCGCCAGCAGTGGGTCGAACACTGAAGCTTTCTTT. It yields the protein CASSGSNTEAFF.

This sequence joins TRBV25-1 and TRBJ2-1; 10 nucleotides line up with TRBD2. The length of the CDR3 is 14 residues. The V gene's germline CDR1 is MGHDK and CDR2 SYGVNS. Trimming took 8 bases from V and 7 from J; bases not matched to a gene: 8. For the CDR3, the DNA is TGTGCCAGCGGAGGACTAGCGGAGATAAATGAGCAGTTCTTC. Its protein is CASGGLAEINEQFF.

V usage is TRBV13 and J usage is TRBJ1-1; D is uncertain. From germline, CDR1 is PRHDT and CDR2 FYEKMQ (reference sequence). The CDR3 covers 15 residues. Trimming took off 0 bases at V and 1 base at J, with 9 bases between the two ends. CDR3 bases: TGTGCCAGCAGCTTAGGTTCCACGGGGAACACTGAAGCTTTCTTT. It yields the protein CASSLGSTGNTEAFF.

The chain couples TRBV15 to TRBJ1-5; the D gene is possibly TRBD1 (6 bases). V lost 0 bases to trimming and J lost 3 bases, with 18 bases between them. Per the germline V gene, CDR1 is LNHNV and CDR2 is YYDKDF (reference sequence). The CDR3 has 18 amino acids. CDR3: CATSRENVFRDNNQPQHF. In DNA, the CDR3 is TGTGCCACCAGCAGAGAAAATGTCTTTAGGGACAACAATCAGCCCCAGCATTTT. The variable domain in full, with the rest retrieved from reference TRBV15 and TRBJ1-5, is DAMVIQNPRYQVTQFGKPVTLSCSQTLNHNVMYWYQQKSSQAPKLLFHYYDKDFNNEADTPDNFQSRRPNTSFCFLDIRSPGLGDTAMYLCATSRENVFRDNNQPQHFGDGTRLSIL.

The chain employs TRBV25-1 and TRBJ2-3; TRBD1 agrees at 9 bases. Germline loops: CDR1 MGHDK, CDR2 SYGVNS. The CDR3 consists of 16 residues. V shed 3 bases and J 0 bases; nucleotides not matched to a gene: 4. The CDR3 reads CASSEWTGASTDTQYF. CDR3 coding DNA: TGTGCCAGCAGTGAGTGGACAGGGGCTAGCACAGATACGCAGTATTTT.

The chain combines TRBV29-1 with TRBJ2-1, with TRBD2 identical over 8 bases. This CDR3 comprises 16 residues. From germline, CDR1 is SQVTM and CDR2 ANQGSEA. The trim removed 5 bases at V and 2 bases at J, leaving 11 bases unmatched. CDR3 DNA sequence: TGCAGCGTTCCTAGGCCTCCGGGACTAGCCTACAATGAGCAGTTCTTC. Translating gives CSVPRPPGLAYNEQFF.

This rearrangement joins TRBV27 to TRBJ1-5, with TRBD1 identical over 7 bases. J gave up 5 bases and V 4 bases, and 8 bases lay outside the gene matches. Germline CDR1 MNHEY, CDR2 SMNVEV (reference sequence). The CDR3 covers 15 residues. Here the CDR3 reads CASSSKDREHQPQHF. The DNA of the CDR3 is TGTGCCAGCAGTTCAAAAGACAGGGAGCATCAGCCCCAGCATTTT.